This T cell receptor beta chain comes out of a study of Graves' ophthalmopathy and Graves' hyperthyroidism. The authors amplified TCR beta CDR3 regions, and they did so from RNA transcripts for repertoire sequencing. RT-PCR was first run with HTBI primers, then multiplex PCR in a second round. Each CDR3 protein is one row after TCRdb ran MiXCR on the multiplex PCR reads. The sample consists of 450,000 to 600,000 distinct CDR3 sequences, about 40% of them appearing once. This clonotype was seen a handful of times. CDR1 and CDR2 from the germline V gene are SGHKS and YYEKEE (reference sequence). This CDR3 spans 15 amino acids. Trimming removed 0 bases at V and 2 bases at J, with 11 bases between.

Sample: peripheral blood or thyroid tissue (not recorded which). This sequence was found in an adult man with Graves' hyperthyroidism. This chain joins TRBV5-5 and TRBJ1-2, with D hard to call. The CDR3 loop reads CASSLAMWNNYGYTF. CDR3 DNA sequence: TGTGCCAGCAGCTTGGCGATGTGGAACAACTATGGCTACACCTTC. Supplemented by reference TRBV5-5 and TRBJ1-2, the full variable domain reads DAGVTQSPTHLIKTRGQQVTLRCSPISGHKSVSWYQQVLGQGPQFIFQYYEKEERGRGNFPDRFSARQFPNYSSELNVNALLLGDSALYLCASSLAMWNNYGYTFGSGTRLTVV.